Below, 14 T cell receptor beta chains from the same sample are listed, as sequenced in a study of shared clonotypes between healthy human individuals. Repertoires were generated with immunoSEQ multiplex PCR, while TCRdb's copy carries only in-frame clones and drops some. The top ten clones hold roughly 0.45% of a sample with 1.5 million to 1.9 million clones, 95% to 99% of them seen once. The material sequenced was naive CD4+ T cells sorted from blood. Subset indicated: CD45RA+ positively selected. Receptors originate from a man aged 25 to 40 in good health.

Here the CDR3 reads CASSHGTGGVGQPQHF. The CDR3 nucleotides are TGTGCCAGCAGCCACGGGACAGGGGGAGTTGGTCAGCCCCAGCATTTT. This rearrangement joins TRBV16 to TRBJ1-5, with TRBD1 identical over 11 bases. V was clipped by 3 bases and J by 6 bases; unmatched bases: 7. The CDR3 has 16 residues. Germline V gene sequence: CDR1 KGHSY, CDR2 FQNENV.

The table lists this clone with a count of one. Other DNA sequences in this specimen translate into the identical CDR3. The CDR3 coding sequence is TGTGCCAGCAGCCAAGACCGGGGGTACAATGAGCAGTTCTTC. Amino acid sequence: CASSQDRGYNEQFF. V and J are TRBV4-2 and TRBJ2-1; TRBD2 is a possible D gene (6 bases). Trimming removed 0 bases from V and 4 bases from J, with 7 bases in between. Germline loops: CDR1 LGHNA, CDR2 YNFKEQ. The CDR3 runs to 14 residues.

J is TRBJ2-2 and V is TRBV4-1; D possibly uses TRBD1 or TRBD2 (5 bases each). Trimming cost V 4 bases and J 4 bases, with 13 bases left between them. The CDR3 is 15 amino acids. Germline assignment: CDR1 MGHRA and CDR2 YSYEKL. The CDR3 protein is CASSPPLRGTGELFF. In DNA, the CDR3 is TGCGCCAGCAGCCCCCCTCTGAGGGGCACCGGGGAGCTGTTTTTT.

Concerning this clone itself: This same CDR3 is encoded by further DNA sequences in the sample. CDR3 coding DNA: TGTGCCAGCAGCTTAGAACAGGGGGCGTGGAATGAGCAGTTCTTC. Amino acids: CASSLEQGAWNEQFF. V and J are TRBV11-2 and TRBJ2-1, with TRBD1 identical over 9 bases. Looked up from germline, CDR1 is SGHAT and CDR2 is FQNNGV. The junction had 4 bases not matched to a gene; V was cut back by 0 bases and J by 7 bases. This CDR3 is 15 amino acids long.

The chain recombines TRBV27 with TRBJ2-7; 8 positions agree with TRBD2. Germline values: CDR1 MNHEY, CDR2 SMNVEV (reference sequence). The CDR3 is made up of 14 amino acids. With 3 bases clipped from V and 6 bases from J, the junction kept 7 bases outside the gene matches. CDR3 residues: CASSLSAGGREQYF. The CDR3 nucleotides are TGTGCCAGCAGTTTGTCTGCGGGAGGACGCGAGCAGTACTTC.

The chain combines TRBV4-1 with TRBJ2-2; no clear D gene. Germline loops: CDR1 MGHRA, CDR2 YSYEKL. V lost 1 base to trimming and J lost 4 bases, with 13 bases between them. The CDR3 has 16 residues. CDR3 in amino acids: CASSQAEVRVTGELFF. The CDR3, as DNA: TGCGCCAGCAGCCAAGCCGAGGTCCGGGTCACCGGGGAGCTGTTTTTT.

The J gene is TRBJ2-3, the V gene TRBV5-4; D not resolved. The CDR3 has 14 amino acids. V shed 2 bases and J shed 4 bases, with 11 bases lying between them. Germline V gene lookup returns CDR1 SGHNT and CDR2 YYREEE (reference sequence). The CDR3 sequence: CASSFGGAADTQYF. In nucleotides, the CDR3 is TGTGCCAGCAGCTTCGGTGGAGCCGCAGATACGCAGTATTTT. Full variable domain (rest looked up from reference TRBV5-4 and TRBJ2-3): ETGVTQSPTHLIKTRGQQVTLRCSSQSGHNTVSWYQQALGQGPQFIFQYYREEENGRGNFPPRFSGLQFPNYSSELNVNALELDDSALYLCASSFGGAADTQYFGPGTRLTVL.

This chain uses TRBV7-7 with TRBJ2-3; D not certain. Germline CDR1 reads SSHAT; CDR2 reads FNYEAQ (reference sequence). This CDR3 has 13 residues. With 5 bases removed from V and 5 bases from J, the gap between germline ends came to 11 bases. The CDR3 sequence: CASSTRLQDTQYF. The CDR3 bases are TGTGCCAGCAGCACCCGATTACAAGATACGCAGTATTTT.

J is TRBJ2-3 and V is TRBV7-7; perhaps TRBD2 as D (11 bases). From germline, CDR1 is SSHAT and CDR2 FNYEAQ (reference sequence). V lost 1 base and J lost 4, with 18 bases in between. The CDR3 covers 17 residues. The CDR3 coding sequence is TGTGCCAGCAGCTTAGGACTAGCGGGGACAGGGGCAGATACGCAGTATTTT. This encodes CASSLGLAGTGADTQYF.

About this clone: Mismatch with germline at one junction end may stem from a read error. The V gene is TRBV7-7, the J gene TRBJ2-7, with 8 bases matching TRBD1. The germline gives CDR1 SSHAT, CDR2 FNYEAQ (reference sequence). The length of the CDR3 is 13 residues. CDR3 loop: CASSQDREYEQYF. The CDR3 DNA is TGTGCTAGCAGCCAGGACAGGGAATACGAGCAGTACTTC. Full variable domain (outside the CDR3, taken from reference TRBV7-7 and TRBJ2-7): GAGVSQSPRYKVTKRGQDVTLRCDPISSHATLYWYQQALGQGPEFLTYFNYEAQPDKSGLPSDRFSAERPEGSISTLTIQRTEQRDSAMYRCASSQDREYEQYFGPGTRLTVT.

This sequence joins TRBV19 and TRBJ1-5; 7 positions agree with TRBD1. V shed 7 bases, J shed 1 base, and the junction held 16 bases outside the gene matches. Germline CDR1 and CDR2: LNHDA and SQIVND (reference sequence). The CDR3 is 18 amino acids. The CDR3 DNA is TGTGCCAGTACCATCCCCCGGACAGGATTACGGAGCAATCAGCCCCAGCATTTT. This translates into CASTIPRTGLRSNQPQHF. Filled out from reference TRBV19 and TRBJ1-5, the complete variable domain reads DGGITQSPKYLFRKEGQNVTLSCEQNLNHDAMYWYRQDPGQGLRLIYYSQIVNDFQKGDIAEGYSVSREKKESFPLTVTSAQKNPTAFYLCASTIPRTGLRSNQPQHFGDGTRLSIL.

As DNA, the CDR3 is TGTGCCAGCAGTCCTAGCGGGGGGTACAATGAGCAGTTCTTC. Translating it yields CASSPSGGYNEQFF. The chain couples TRBV5-4 to TRBJ2-1; 11 bases line up with TRBD2. This CDR3 region has 14 residues. Per germline, CDR1 SGHNT and CDR2 YYREEE (reference sequence). J was trimmed by 4 bases and V by 5 bases; bases with no gene match: 2.

V is TRBV19 and J is TRBJ2-5, with 10 bases fitting TRBD1. CDR3 length: 14 amino acids. Germline V lookup: CDR1 LNHDA, CDR2 SQIVND (reference sequence). J gave up 7 bases and V 4 bases, and 6 bases lay outside the gene matches. The CDR3 sequence: CASSSDRGRVTQYF. The CDR3 DNA sequence: TGTGCCAGTAGTAGCGACAGGGGGCGCGTGACCCAGTACTTC.

The rearrangement uses TRBV7-9 and TRBJ1-2; D call uncertain. This CDR3 contains 13 residues. Germline V gene data show CDR1 as SEHNR and CDR2 as FQNEAQ (reference sequence). Trimming cost V 6 bases and J 5 bases, with 13 bases left between them. CDR3: CASRYQDRYGYTF. CDR3 nucleotides: TGTGCCAGCAGATATCAAGACCGATATGGCTACACCTTC.